This T cell receptor (beta chain) was obtained from a study of blood T cell repertoires in COVID-19. Overall study context: Samples came from the United States, Italy and Spain, spanning acute and convalescent COVID-19.

Participants spanned ages about 18 to 90 years and resided in about two dozen US areas. Cohort allocation depended upon clinical history that participants reported. Sequencing used immunoSEQ multiplex PCR; TCRdb keeps in-frame clones, though not all of them. The table includes roughly 300,000 clones, just over 90% detected once. The V and J ends lost 3 bases and 3 bases respectively, with 12 bases between them. This CDR3 is built from 15 residues. Per the germline V gene, CDR1 is LNHDA and CDR2 is SQIVND (reference sequence). This receptor was identified in a woman aged 40-49 years with acute COVID-19. The chain is built from TRBV19 and TRBJ1-5; tentatively, D is TRBD1 (6 bases). Sequencing input: PBMCs or T cells enriched from blood (not recorded which). The CDR3 protein is CASSISRGNNQPQHF. The CDR3 nucleotides are TGTGCCAGTAGTATCAGCAGGGGAAACAATCAGCCCCAGCATTTT.